This passage covers 18 T cell receptor beta chains from one sample sequenced in a study of CD8 T cells in Susac syndrome. With random hexamers, about 0.45 to 1 ug RNA was reverse transcribed. One entry per CDR3 protein, called by TCRdb with MiXCR from the immunoSEQ multiplex PCR reads. The sample holds 150,000 to 250,000 distinct CDR3 sequences, roughly 95% seen once. The sequencing input was CD4+ T cells from PBMCs. The origin of the receptors is a human donor with multiple sclerosis.

CDR3 residues: CASSSKTVSGEQYF. The DNA for the CDR3 is TGTGCCAGCAGTTCAAAGACAGTCTCGGGTGAGCAGTACTTC. The gene calls are TRBV6-5 and TRBJ2-7; D perhaps matches TRBD1 (5 bases). CDR1 and CDR2 (germline): MNHEY, SVGAGI. V dropped 4 bases and J dropped 7 bases, with 17 bases sitting between them. The CDR3 consists of 14 residues.

The chain couples TRBV5-1 to TRBJ2-3; D is possibly TRBD2 (6 bases). This CDR3 is 16 amino acids long. Between the trimmed V and J ends, which lost 4 bases and 0 bases, there was a span of 15 bases. Per the germline V gene, CDR1 is SGHRS and CDR2 is YFSETQ. The CDR3 nucleotides read TGCGCCAGCAGCGTCAACCCTAGCGCTAGCACAGATACGCAGTATTTT. The encoded protein is CASSVNPSASTDTQYF.

The genes are TRBV3-1 and TRBJ2-4; D is unclear. The CDR3 loop spans 16 amino acids. The germline V gene has CDR1 LGHDT and CDR2 YNNKEL (reference sequence). Trimming stripped 4 bases from V and 6 bases from J, with 19 bases between. This chain's CDR3 is CASSPTRRSLGNIQYF. The CDR3 DNA sequence: TGTGCCAGCAGCCCCACACGACGAAGTTTGGGAAACATTCAGTACTTC.

This clonotype came up a few times. The chain combines TRBV12-3 or TRBV12-4 with TRBJ2-5; D could derive from TRBD1 or TRBD2 (5 bases each). Trimming pared 1 base from V and 3 bases from J, leaving 6 bases between. CDR3 length equals 13 residues. The CDR3 protein is CASSLGGKETQYF. In nucleotides, the CDR3 is TGTGCCAGCAGTTTAGGGGGGAAAGAGACCCAGTACTTC.

This chain connects TRBV11-2 to TRBJ1-1; the D is unclear. The CDR3 sequence is 13 residues long. The V gene's germline CDR1 is SGHAT and CDR2 FQNNGV. Trimming removed 5 bases at V and 4 bases at J, with 11 bases between. The CDR3 loop is CASSPWWPTEAFF. In nucleotides, the CDR3 is TGTGCCAGCAGCCCCTGGTGGCCCACTGAAGCTTTCTTT.

The chain links TRBV27 to TRBJ1-1, with D possibly TRBD1 on 5 matching bases. The CDR3 runs to 13 residues. The V end lost 6 bases, the J end lost 4 bases, and 12 bases lay between the germline ends. Germline values: CDR1 MNHEY, CDR2 SMNVEV (reference sequence). The DNA of the CDR3 is TGTGCCAGCAGCAGGGCCCCGGGCACTGAAGCTTTCTTT. It yields the protein CASSRAPGTEAFF.

This rearrangement joins TRBV14 to TRBJ2-1; D might be TRBD2 (5 bases). The CDR3 is 14 amino acids. Germline V gives CDR1 SGHDN, CDR2 FVKESK. Trimming pared 0 bases from V and 6 bases from J, leaving 9 bases between. As DNA, the CDR3 is TGTGCCAGCAGCCAAGAAGAACGGGGCAATGAGCAGTTCTTC. Protein sequence: CASSQEERGNEQFF.

This clonotype has just one count. The chain carries TRBV27 and TRBJ1-1; 7 bases line up with TRBD1. V trimming: 6 bases; J trimming: 0 bases; junction bases outside the gene matches: 4. CDR1 is MNHEY, CDR2 SMNVEV, per germline (reference sequence). This CDR3 spans 14 amino acids. The CDR3 region has the DNA TGTGCCAGCAGGTGGGACAGCATGAACACTGAAGCTTTCTTT. Translation gives CASRWDSMNTEAFF.

The chain employs TRBV6-4 and TRBJ1-1; 8 bases are a match to TRBD1. The trim removed 6 bases at V and 5 bases at J, leaving 8 bases unmatched. The CDR3 covers 14 residues. Germline CDR1 and CDR2: MRHNA and SNTAGT. The CDR3 here is CASRQGVGVTEAFF. The CDR3 DNA reads as TGTGCCAGCAGACAGGGGGTAGGTGTAACTGAAGCTTTCTTT.

This clonotype was counted a single time. The chain has TRBV12-3 or TRBV12-4 and TRBJ1-5; tentatively, D is TRBD1 (5 bases). V shed 6 bases and J shed 6 bases, with 12 bases lying between them. The CDR3 has 13 residues. This chain's CDR3 is CASSLVGTQPQHF. The CDR3 DNA sequence: TGTGCCAGCAGCTTGGTGGGGACTCAGCCCCAGCATTTT.

The chain has TRBV20-1 and TRBJ2-1; D is ambiguous. The V end was cut by 5 bases, the J end by 2 bases, with 10 bases between. Germline values: CDR1 DFQATT, CDR2 SNEGSKA (reference sequence). The CDR3 is made up of 13 amino acids. CDR3 loop: CSALIGPYNEQFF. The DNA for the CDR3 is TGCAGTGCTCTGATTGGCCCCTACAATGAGCAGTTCTTC.

The V and J genes are TRBV29-1 and TRBJ2-1; 8 bases agree with TRBD1. CDR1 is SQVTM, CDR2 ANQGSEA, per germline. V lost 3 bases, J lost 8 bases, and 6 bases stayed unmatched. The CDR3 is 13 residues long. The CDR3 coding sequence is TGCAGCGTTGATGAGACAGGGGCCTATGAGCAGTTCTTC. Translated, it gives CSVDETGAYEQFF.

This clonotype was seen a few times. The gene calls are TRBV2 and TRBJ2-7; D is unresolved. Trimming stripped 5 bases from V and 4 bases from J, with 6 bases between. Germline V gives CDR1 SNHLY, CDR2 FYNNEI. This CDR3 is 11 amino acids long. CDR3 coding DNA: TGTGCCAGCAGTCCTAATTACGAGCAGTACTTC. As protein: CASSPNYEQYF. Full variable domain (missing parts from reference TRBV2 and TRBJ2-7): EPEVTQTPSHQVTQMGQEVILRCVPISNHLYFYWYRQILGQKVEFLVSFYNNEISEKSEIFDDQFSVERPDGSNFTLKIRSTKLEDSAMYFCASSPNYEQYFGPGTRLTVT.

This chain uses TRBV29-1 with TRBJ2-7; D not resolved. The germline V gene has CDR1 SQVTM and CDR2 ANQGSEA. The CDR3 sequence is 13 residues long. Trimming took off 2 bases at V and 0 bases at J, with 8 bases between the two ends. Here the CDR3 reads CSVERPSSYEQYF. CDR3 nucleotide sequence: TGCAGCGTTGAACGGCCGAGCTCCTACGAGCAGTACTTC.

This chain uses TRBV30 with TRBJ2-1; 10 bases are shared with TRBD2. Looked up from germline, CDR1 is GTSNPN and CDR2 is SVGIG (reference sequence). V shed 2 bases, J shed 6 bases, and the junction held 4 bases outside the gene matches. The CDR3 has 14 residues. This CDR3 is CAWSLAGGVNEQFF. The DNA of the CDR3 is TGTGCCTGGAGTTTAGCGGGGGGAGTCAATGAGCAGTTCTTC.

The chain is built from TRBV20-1 and TRBJ1-1; no reliable D call. Germline CDR1 and CDR2: DFQATT and SNEGSKA (reference sequence). The CDR3 runs to 13 residues. V lost 2 bases and J 2 bases, leaving 9 bases between the germline ends. Here the CDR3 reads CSARYGLNTEAFF. The DNA for the CDR3 is TGCAGTGCTAGATACGGCCTAAACACTGAAGCTTTCTTT.

J is TRBJ2-5 and V is TRBV30; 13 bases line up with TRBD2. Losses at the gene ends were 5 bases for V and 2 bases for J; bases not matched to a gene: 2. Per the germline V gene, CDR1 is GTSNPN and CDR2 is SVGIG (reference sequence). The CDR3 is made up of 14 amino acids. The CDR3 bases are TGTGCCTGGCGACTAGCGGGAGGACAAGAGACCCAGTACTTC. Amino acids: CAWRLAGGQETQYF. The full variable domain, its missing parts supplied by reference TRBV30 and TRBJ2-5, is SQTIHQWPATLVQPVGSPLSLECTVEGTSNPNLYWYRQAAGRGLQLLFYSVGIGQISSEVPQNLSASRPQDRQFILSSKKLLLSDSGFYLCAWRLAGGQETQYFGPGTRLLVL.

The rearrangement uses TRBV24-1 and TRBJ2-5; D is possibly TRBD1 (5 bases). The germline gives CDR1 KGHDR, CDR2 SFDVKD. Trimming shortened V by 5 bases and J by 2 bases, and 8 bases separated the two germline ends. CDR3 length: 13 amino acids. The CDR3 protein is CATSVGQQETQYF. The CDR3, as DNA: TGTGCCACCAGTGTGGGGCAGCAAGAGACCCAGTACTTC.